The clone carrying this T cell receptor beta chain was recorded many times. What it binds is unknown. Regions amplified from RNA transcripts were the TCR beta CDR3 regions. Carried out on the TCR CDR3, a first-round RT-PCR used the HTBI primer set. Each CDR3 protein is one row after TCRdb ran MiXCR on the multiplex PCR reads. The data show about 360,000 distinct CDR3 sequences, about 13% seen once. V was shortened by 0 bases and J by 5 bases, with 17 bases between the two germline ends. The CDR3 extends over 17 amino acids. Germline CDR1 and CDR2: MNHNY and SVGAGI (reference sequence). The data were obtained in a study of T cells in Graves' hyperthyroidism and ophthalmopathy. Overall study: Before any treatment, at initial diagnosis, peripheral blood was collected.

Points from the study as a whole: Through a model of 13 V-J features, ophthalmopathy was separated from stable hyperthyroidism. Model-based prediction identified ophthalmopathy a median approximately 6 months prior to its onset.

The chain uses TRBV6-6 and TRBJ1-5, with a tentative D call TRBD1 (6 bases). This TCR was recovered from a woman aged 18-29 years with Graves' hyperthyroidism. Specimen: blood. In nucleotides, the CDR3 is TGTGCCAGCAGTTACTCAAGGGGGTGTAGGATAGATCAGCCCCAGCATTTT. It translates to CASSYSRGCRIDQPQHF.